Listed below are T cell receptor beta chains from one sample, sequenced in a study of cytomegalovirus exposure and HLA in healthy donors. Profiled with immunoSEQ multiplex PCR; TCRdb holds only in-frame clones, not every one. This sample has some 250,000 clones, with about 90% found just once. The specimen was PBMCs. These receptors were taken from a woman in her 30s in good health and CMV-seronegative. Each CDR3 is given without its conserved first and last residue.

v_call cdr3_aa
TRBV7-6 ASSRQQGGGAEAF
TRBV29-1 SVYSGQGIDGYT
TRBV4-3 ASSVDRGANEKLF
TRBV7-9 ASSRTGGYEQY
TRBV6-7 ASSPAGREYEQY
TRBV27 ASSYTYRGLGYGYT
TRBV18 ASSPPSAPGATEAF
TRBV6-6 ASSYSGRGNEQF
TRBV28 ASSLDIARTEAF
TRBV27 ASSGWGVTDTQY
TRBV5-1 ASSLDSNQNEQF
TRBV15 ATSRDRTSGELF
TRBV28 ASSLIAGGLISAGELF
TRBV7-9 ASSMLAGGPVNEQF
TRBV9 ASSVVVSGTGELF
TRBV18 ASSQGGSSYEQY
TRBV7-8 ASSLDPGGAQY
TRBV5-1 ASSLSDMDIQY
TRBV6-4 ASPSGFYEQY
TRBV29-1 SVTGMGTNEKLF
TRBV2 ASSASASGRGGETQY
TRBV7-9 AIRGAVSETQY
TRBV7-6 ASSSAGGEQF
TRBV18 ASSPRRGTNEKLF
TRBV15 ATSSQRSSYNEQF
TRBV19 ASSSGTGGSYEQY
TRBV28 ASSPTPRADTQY
TRBV14 ASSLTQGNFYEQY
TRBV6-1 ASRETGRTQY
TRBV29-1 SALLGVSYEQY
TRBV14 ASSQITGDRFYEQY
TRBV4-1 ASSQVTSGANVLT
TRBV19 ASPTASGRENEQF
TRBV4-3 ASSPGRAISGASYEQY
TRBV4-2 ASSQGDRSSYEQY
TRBV29-1 SVGGTANYGYT